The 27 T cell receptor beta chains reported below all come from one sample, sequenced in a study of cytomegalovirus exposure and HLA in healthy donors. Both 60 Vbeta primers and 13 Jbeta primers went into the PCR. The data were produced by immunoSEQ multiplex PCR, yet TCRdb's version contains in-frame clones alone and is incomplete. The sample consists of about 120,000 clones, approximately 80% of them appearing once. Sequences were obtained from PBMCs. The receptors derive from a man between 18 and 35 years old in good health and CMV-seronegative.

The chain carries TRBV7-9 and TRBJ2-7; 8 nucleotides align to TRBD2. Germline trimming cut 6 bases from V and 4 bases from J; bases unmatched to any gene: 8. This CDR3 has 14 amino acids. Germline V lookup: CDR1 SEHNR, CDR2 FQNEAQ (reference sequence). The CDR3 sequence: CASRSAGGPYEQYV. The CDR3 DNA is TGTGCCAGCAGGAGTGCGGGAGGACCTTACGAGCAGTACGTC.

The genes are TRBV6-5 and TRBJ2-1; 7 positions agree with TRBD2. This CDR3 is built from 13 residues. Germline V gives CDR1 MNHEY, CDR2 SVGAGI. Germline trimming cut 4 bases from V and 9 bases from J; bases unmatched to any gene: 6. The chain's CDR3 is CASSWGGSSEQFF. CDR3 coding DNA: TGTGCCAGCAGTTGGGGGGGGAGTAGTGAGCAGTTCTTC.

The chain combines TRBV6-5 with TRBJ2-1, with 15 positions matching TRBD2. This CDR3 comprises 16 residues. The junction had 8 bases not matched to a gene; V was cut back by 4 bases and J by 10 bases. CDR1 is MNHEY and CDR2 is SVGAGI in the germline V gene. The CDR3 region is CASSSWTSGRVTEQFF. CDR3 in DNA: TGTGCCAGCAGTTCTTGGACTAGCGGGAGGGTAACCGAGCAGTTCTTC.

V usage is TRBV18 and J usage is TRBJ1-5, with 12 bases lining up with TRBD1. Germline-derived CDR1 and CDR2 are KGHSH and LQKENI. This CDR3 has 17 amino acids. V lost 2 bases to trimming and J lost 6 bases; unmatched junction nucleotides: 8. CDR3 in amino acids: CASSPNEGTGGGQPQHF. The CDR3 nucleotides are TGTGCCAGCTCACCAAATGAAGGGACAGGGGGCGGTCAGCCCCAGCATTTT.

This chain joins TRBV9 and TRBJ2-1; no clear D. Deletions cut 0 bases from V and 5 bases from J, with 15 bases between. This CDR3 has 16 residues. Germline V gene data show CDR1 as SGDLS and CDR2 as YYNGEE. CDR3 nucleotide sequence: TGTGCCAGCAGCGTAGCCTTATCGTCCTCTGACAATGAGCAGTTCTTC. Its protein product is CASSVALSSSDNEQFF.

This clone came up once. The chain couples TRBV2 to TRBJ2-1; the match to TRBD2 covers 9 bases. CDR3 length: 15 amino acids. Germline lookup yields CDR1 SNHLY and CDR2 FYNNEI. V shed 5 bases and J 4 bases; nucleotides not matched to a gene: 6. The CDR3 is CASSSSGAHYNEQFF. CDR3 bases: TGTGCCAGCAGTTCTAGCGGGGCACATTACAATGAGCAGTTCTTC.

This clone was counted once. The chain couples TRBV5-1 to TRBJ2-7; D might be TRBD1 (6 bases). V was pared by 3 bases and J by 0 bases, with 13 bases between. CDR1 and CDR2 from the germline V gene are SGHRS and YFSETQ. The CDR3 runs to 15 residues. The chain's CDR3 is CASSYEGDTSYEQYF. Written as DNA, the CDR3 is TGCGCCAGCAGCTACGAAGGGGACACCTCCTACGAGCAGTACTTC.

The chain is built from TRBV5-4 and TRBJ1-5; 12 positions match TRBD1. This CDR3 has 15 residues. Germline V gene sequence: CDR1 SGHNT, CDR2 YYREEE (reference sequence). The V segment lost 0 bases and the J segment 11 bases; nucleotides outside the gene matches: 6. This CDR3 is CASSLAGTGGGAQHF. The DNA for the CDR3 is TGTGCCAGCAGCTTGGCCGGGACAGGGGGCGGGGCCCAGCATTTT.

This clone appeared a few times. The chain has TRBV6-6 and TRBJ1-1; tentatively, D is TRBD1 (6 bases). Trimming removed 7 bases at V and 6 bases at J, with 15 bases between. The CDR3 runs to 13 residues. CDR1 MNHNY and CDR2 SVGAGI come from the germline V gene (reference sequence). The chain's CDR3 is CASTLQGIAEAFF. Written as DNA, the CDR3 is TGTGCCAGCACCCTACAGGGCATAGCTGAAGCTTTCTTT.

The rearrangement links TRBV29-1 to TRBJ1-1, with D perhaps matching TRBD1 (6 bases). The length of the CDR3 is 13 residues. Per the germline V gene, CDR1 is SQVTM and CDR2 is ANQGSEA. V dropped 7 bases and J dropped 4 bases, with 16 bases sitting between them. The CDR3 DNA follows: TGCAGCGGTCTCAGGGGCCTCGGCACTGAAGCTTTCTTT. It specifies CSGLRGLGTEAFF.

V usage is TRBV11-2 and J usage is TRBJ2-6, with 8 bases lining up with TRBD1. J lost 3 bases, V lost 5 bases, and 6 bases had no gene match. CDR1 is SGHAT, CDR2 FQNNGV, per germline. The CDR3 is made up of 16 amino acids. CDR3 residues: CASSGGTGYGANVLTF. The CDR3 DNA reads TGTGCCAGCAGCGGAGGGACAGGCTATGGGGCCAACGTCCTGACTTTC.

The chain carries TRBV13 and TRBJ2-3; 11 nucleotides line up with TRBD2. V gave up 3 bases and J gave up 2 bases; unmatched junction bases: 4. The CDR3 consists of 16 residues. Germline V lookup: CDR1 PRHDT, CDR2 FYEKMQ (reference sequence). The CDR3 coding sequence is TGTGCCAGCAGCTTCGGGACTAGCGGCGTCACAGATACGCAGTATTTT. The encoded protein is CASSFGTSGVTDTQYF.

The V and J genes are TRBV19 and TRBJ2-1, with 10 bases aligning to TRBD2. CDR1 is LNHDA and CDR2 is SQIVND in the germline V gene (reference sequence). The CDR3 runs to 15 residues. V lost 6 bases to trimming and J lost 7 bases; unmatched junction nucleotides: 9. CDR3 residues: CASRATSGLTNEQFF. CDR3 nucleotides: TGTGCCAGTAGAGCGACTAGCGGGCTGACGAATGAGCAGTTCTTC.

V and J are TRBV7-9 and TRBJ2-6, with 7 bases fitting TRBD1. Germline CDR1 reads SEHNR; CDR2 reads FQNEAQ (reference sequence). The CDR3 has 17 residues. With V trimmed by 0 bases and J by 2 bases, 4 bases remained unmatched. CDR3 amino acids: CASSLANDRAGANVLTF. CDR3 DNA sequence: TGTGCCAGCAGCTTAGCAAATGACAGGGCTGGGGCCAACGTCCTGACTTTC.

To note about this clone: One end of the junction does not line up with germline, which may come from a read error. The CDR3 is CASSFQPQDYKNF. Written as DNA, the CDR3 is TGTGCCAGCAGTTTTCAGCCCCAGGACTACAAGAACTTC. J is TRBJ2-5 and V is TRBV11-1, with D tentatively TRBD2 (6 bases). Germline CDR1 is SGHAT and CDR2 is FQDESV (reference sequence). CDR3 length equals 13 residues.

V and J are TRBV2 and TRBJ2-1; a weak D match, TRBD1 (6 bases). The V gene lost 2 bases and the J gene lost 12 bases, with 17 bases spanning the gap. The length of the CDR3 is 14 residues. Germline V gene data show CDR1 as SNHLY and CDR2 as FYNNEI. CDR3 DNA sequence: TGTGCCAGCAGTGAACGAGGGACACGGGACCCGCAGTTCTTC. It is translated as CASSERGTRDPQFF.

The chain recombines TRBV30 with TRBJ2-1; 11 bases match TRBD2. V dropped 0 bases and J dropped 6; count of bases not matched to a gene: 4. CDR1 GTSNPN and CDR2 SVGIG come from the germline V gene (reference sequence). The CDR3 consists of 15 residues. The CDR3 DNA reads TGTGCCTGGAGTGTAAACGGACTAGCGGGCAATGAGCAGTTCTTC. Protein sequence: CAWSVNGLAGNEQFF. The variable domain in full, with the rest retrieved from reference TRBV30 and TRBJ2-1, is SQTIHQWPATLVQPVGSPLSLECTVEGTSNPNLYWYRQAAGRGLQLLFYSVGIGQISSEVPQNLSASRPQDRQFILSSKKLLLSDSGFYLCAWSVNGLAGNEQFFGPGTRLTVL.

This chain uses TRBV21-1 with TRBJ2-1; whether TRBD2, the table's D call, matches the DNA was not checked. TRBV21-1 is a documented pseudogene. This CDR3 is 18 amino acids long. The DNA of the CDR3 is TGTGCCAGCAGCACCTCCCCCGGGGGGAGGGCCTATAACAATGAGCAGTTCTTC. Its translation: CASSTSPGGRAYNNEQFF.

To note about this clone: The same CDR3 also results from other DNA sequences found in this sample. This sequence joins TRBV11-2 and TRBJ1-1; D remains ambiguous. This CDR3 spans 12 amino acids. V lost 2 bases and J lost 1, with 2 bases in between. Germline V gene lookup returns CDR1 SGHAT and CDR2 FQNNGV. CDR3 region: CASSLQNTEAFF. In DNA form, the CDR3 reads TGTGCCAGCAGCTTACAGAACACTGAAGCTTTCTTT.

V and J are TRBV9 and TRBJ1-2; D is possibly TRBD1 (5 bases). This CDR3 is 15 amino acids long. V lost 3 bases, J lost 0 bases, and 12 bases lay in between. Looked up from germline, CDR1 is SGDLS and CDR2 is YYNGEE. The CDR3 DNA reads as TGTGCCAGCAGCGGGTCTCGGGACTCTAACTATGGCTACACCTTC. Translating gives CASSGSRDSNYGYTF. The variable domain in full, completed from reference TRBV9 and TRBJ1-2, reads DSGVTQTPKHLITATGQRVTLRCSPRSGDLSVYWYQQSLDQGLQFLIQYYNGEERAKGNILERFSAQQFPDLHSELNLSSLELGDSALYFCASSGSRDSNYGYTFGSGTRLTVV.

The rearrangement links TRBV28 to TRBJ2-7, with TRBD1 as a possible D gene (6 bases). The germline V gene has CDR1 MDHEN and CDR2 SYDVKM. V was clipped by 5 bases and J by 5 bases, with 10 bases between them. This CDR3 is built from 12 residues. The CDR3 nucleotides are TGTGCCAGCAGTATCAGGGGTAACGAGCAGTACTTC. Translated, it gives CASSIRGNEQYF.

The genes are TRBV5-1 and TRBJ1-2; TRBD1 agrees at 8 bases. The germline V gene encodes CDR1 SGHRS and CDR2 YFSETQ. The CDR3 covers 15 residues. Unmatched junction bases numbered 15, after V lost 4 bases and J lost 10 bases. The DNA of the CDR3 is TGCGCCAGCAGCCCTAACACCGGGACAGGTTCTCACTACACCTTC. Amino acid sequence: CASSPNTGTGSHYTF.

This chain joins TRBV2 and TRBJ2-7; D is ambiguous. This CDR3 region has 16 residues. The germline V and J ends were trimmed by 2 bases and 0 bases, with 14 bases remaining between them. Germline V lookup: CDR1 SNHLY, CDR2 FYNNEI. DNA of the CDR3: TGTGCCAGCAGTGAAAGGCTCACAGCCAACTCCTACGAGCAGTACGTC. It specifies CASSERLTANSYEQYV.

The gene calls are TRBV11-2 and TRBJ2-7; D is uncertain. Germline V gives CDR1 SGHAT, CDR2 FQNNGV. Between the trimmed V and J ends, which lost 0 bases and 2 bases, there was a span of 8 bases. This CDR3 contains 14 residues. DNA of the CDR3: TGTGCCAGCAGCTTAGACCCCGCGGCCTACGAGCAGTACGTC. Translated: CASSLDPAAYEQYV.

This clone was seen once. This CDR3 reads CSVEVRLTGERSGNTIYF. CDR3 in DNA: TGCAGCGTTGAGGTCAGACTGACAGGGGAACGCTCTGGAAACACCATATATTTT. V usage is TRBV29-1 and J usage is TRBJ1-3; 8 bases agree with TRBD1. The CDR3 runs 18 residues. Germline V lookup: CDR1 SQVTM, CDR2 ANQGSEA. Germline trimming cut 3 bases from V and 0 bases from J; bases unmatched to any gene: 13. Filled out from reference TRBV29-1 and TRBJ1-3, the complete variable domain reads SAVISQKPSRDICQRGTSLTIQCQVDSQVTMMFWYRQQPGQSLTLIATANQGSEATYESGFVIDKFPISRPNLTFSTLTVSNMSPEDSSIYLCSVEVRLTGERSGNTIYFGEGSWLTVV.

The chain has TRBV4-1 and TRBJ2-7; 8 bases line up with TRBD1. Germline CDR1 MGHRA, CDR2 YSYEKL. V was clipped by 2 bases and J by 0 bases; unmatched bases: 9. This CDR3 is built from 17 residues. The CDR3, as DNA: TGCGCCAGCAGCCAATCCTACTCCGGGACAGGCTCCTACGAGCAGTACGTC. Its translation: CASSQSYSGTGSYEQYV.

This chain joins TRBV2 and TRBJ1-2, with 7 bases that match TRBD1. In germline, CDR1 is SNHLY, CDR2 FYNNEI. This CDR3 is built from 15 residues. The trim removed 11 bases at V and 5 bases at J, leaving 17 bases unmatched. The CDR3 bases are TGTGCCGATTCAAGATCAGGGGGAAAAGGGTATGGCTACACCTTC. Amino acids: CADSRSGGKGYGYTF.